Below, 5 T cell receptor beta chains from the same sample are listed, as sequenced in a study of cytomegalovirus exposure and HLA in healthy donors. The PCR employed 60 Vbeta primers together with 13 Jbeta primers. The repertoire was sequenced with immunoSEQ multiplex PCR; TCRdb's copy has only in-frame clones and lacks some. The repertoire holds some 200,000 clones, with 70% as singletons. Sequencing input: PBMCs. Receptors were obtained from a man between 40 and 49 years old in good health and CMV-seropositive.

The chain joins TRBV7-2 to TRBJ1-1, with a weak D call TRBD1 (5 bases). V was shortened by 3 bases and J by 8 bases, with 10 bases between the two germline ends. CDR1 and CDR2 from the germline V gene are SGHTA and FQGNSA. The CDR3 consists of 12 residues. As DNA, the CDR3 is TGTGCCAGCAGCTTGCTTGGGGCCGAAGCTTTCTTT. Its translation is CASSLLGAEAFF. Full variable domain (missing parts from reference TRBV7-2 and TRBJ1-1): GAGVSQSPSNKVTEKGKDVELRCDPISGHTALYWYRQSLGQGLEFLIYFQGNSAPDKSGLPSDRFSAERTGGSVSTLTIQRTQQEDSAVYLCASSLLGAEAFFGQGTRLTVV.

This chain links TRBV7-8 with TRBJ1-4; D is ambiguous. The CDR3 length is 15 residues. The V gene lost 4 bases and the J gene lost 8 bases, with 17 bases spanning the gap. Germline V gene data show CDR1 as SGHVS and CDR2 as FQNEAQ. The DNA of the CDR3 is TGTGCCAGCAGCTCCGCGGGCGGGCGTCAAGAAAAACTGTTTTTT. Translated: CASSSAGGRQEKLFF.

The rearrangement links TRBV7-3 to TRBJ1-1; the D gene is possibly TRBD1 (5 bases). Between the trimmed V and J ends, which lost 3 bases and 6 bases, there was a span of 14 bases. This CDR3 region has 14 residues. The V gene's germline CDR1 is SGHTA and CDR2 FQGTGA. The CDR3 loop is CASSLYRWYAEAFF. CDR3 in DNA: TGTGCCAGCAGCTTGTACAGGTGGTACGCTGAAGCTTTCTTT.

V gene TRBV6-5 combines with J gene TRBJ2-2; 9 bases agree with TRBD1. V was pared by 4 bases and J by 3 bases, with 6 bases of the junction left unmatched. There are 16 residues in the CDR3. Germline-derived CDR1 and CDR2 are MNHEY and SVGAGI. The CDR3 region is CASSFLDRGDTGELFF. CDR3 DNA: TGTGCCAGCAGTTTCCTTGACAGGGGGGACACCGGGGAGCTGTTTTTT.

The V call is TRBV10-1, the J call TRBJ2-1; a possible D gene is TRBD2 (5 bases). Germline V gene data show CDR1 as WNHNN and CDR2 as SYGVQD (reference sequence). With 2 bases removed from V and 0 bases from J, the gap between germline ends came to 11 bases. This CDR3 is built from 16 residues. CDR3 protein: CASSELLGSSYNEQFF. The CDR3 coding sequence is TGCGCCAGCAGTGAGCTTCTGGGGAGCTCCTACAATGAGCAGTTCTTC.